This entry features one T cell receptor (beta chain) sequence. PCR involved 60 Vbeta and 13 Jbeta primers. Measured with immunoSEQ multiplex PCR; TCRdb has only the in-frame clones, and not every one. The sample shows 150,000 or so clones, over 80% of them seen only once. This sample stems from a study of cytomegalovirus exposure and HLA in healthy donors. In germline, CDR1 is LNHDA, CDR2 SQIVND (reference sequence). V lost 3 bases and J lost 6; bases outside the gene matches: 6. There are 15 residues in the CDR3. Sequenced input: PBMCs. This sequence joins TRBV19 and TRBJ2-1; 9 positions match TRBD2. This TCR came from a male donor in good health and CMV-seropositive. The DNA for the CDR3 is TGTGCCAGTAGTATCGGTAGCGGGAGTTTCAATGAGCAGTTCTTC. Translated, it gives CASSIGSGSFNEQFF.